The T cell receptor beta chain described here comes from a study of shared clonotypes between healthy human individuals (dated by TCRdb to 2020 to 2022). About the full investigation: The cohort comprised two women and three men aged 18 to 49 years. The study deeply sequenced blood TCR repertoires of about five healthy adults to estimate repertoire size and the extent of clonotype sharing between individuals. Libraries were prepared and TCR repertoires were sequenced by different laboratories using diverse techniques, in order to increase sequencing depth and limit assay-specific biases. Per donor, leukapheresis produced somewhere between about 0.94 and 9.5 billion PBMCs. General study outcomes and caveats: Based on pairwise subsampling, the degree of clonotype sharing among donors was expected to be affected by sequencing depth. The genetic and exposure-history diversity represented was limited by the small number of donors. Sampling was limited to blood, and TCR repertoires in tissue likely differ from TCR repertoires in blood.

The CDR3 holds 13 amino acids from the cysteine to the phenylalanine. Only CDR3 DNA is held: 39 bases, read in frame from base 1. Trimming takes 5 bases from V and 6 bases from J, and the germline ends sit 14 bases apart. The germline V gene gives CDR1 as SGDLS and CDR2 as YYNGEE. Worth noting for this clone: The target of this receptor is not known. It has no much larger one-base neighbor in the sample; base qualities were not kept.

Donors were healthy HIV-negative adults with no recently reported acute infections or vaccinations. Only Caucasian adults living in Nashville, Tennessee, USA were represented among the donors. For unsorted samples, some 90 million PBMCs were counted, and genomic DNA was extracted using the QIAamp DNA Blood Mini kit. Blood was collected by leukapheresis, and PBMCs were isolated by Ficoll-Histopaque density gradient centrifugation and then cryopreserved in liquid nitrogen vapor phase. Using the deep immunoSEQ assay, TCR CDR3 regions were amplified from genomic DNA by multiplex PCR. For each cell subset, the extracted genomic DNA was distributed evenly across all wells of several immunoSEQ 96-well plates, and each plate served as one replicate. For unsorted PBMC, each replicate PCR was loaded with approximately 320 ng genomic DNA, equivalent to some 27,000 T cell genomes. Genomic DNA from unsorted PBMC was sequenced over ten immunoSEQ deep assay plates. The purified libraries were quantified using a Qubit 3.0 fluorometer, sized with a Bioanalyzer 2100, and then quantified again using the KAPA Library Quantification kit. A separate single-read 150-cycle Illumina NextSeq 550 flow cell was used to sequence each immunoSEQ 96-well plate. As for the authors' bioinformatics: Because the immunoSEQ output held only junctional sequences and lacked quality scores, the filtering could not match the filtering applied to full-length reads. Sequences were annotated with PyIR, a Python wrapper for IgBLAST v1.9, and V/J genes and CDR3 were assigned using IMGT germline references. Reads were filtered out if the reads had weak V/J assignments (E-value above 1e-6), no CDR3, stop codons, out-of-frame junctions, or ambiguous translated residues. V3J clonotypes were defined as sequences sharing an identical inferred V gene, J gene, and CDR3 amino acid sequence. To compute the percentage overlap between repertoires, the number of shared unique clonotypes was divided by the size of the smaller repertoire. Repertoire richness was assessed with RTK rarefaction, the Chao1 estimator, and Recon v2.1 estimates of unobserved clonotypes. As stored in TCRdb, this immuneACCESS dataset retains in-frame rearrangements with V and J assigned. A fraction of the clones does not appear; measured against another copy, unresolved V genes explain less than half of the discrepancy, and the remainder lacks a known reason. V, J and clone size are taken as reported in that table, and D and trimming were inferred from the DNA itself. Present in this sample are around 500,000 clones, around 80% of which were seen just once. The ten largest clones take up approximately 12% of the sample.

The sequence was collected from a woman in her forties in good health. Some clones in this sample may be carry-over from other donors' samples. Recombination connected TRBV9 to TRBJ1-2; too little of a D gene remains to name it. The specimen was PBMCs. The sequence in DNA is TGTGCCAGCAGTCAGCGGACCCAAGATGGCTACACCTTC. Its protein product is CASSQRTQDGYTF.